A single sample is the source of the 30 T cell receptor beta chains below, sequenced in a study of shared clonotypes between healthy human individuals. Sequencing was performed with immunoSEQ multiplex PCR; in TCRdb, only in-frame clones are kept and a portion is missing. This sample has 1.6 million or so clones, with 98% found just once. Sequencing input: naive CD4+ T cells sorted from blood. The subset here: CD45RA+ positively selected. These receptors were collected from a man aged 25-45 years in good health.

V usage is TRBV5-1 and J usage is TRBJ2-3; weak D call: TRBD1 (6 bases). The V gene lost 2 bases and the J gene lost 2 bases, with 9 bases spanning the gap. CDR1 SGHRS and CDR2 YFSETQ come from the germline V gene. This CDR3 comprises 14 residues. CDR3 in amino acids: CASSFGQFTDTQYF. The CDR3, as DNA: TGCGCCAGCAGCTTTGGACAGTTCACAGATACGCAGTATTTT.

The chain joins TRBV2 to TRBJ2-3; D is ambiguous. Germline CDR1 SNHLY, CDR2 FYNNEI. Deletions cut 8 bases from V and 1 base from J, with 13 bases between. This CDR3 contains 14 residues. The CDR3 loop reads CASAGRVGTDTQYF. DNA for the CDR3: TGTGCCAGCGCCGGACGTGTTGGCACAGATACGCAGTATTTT.

This clone came up once. The chain joins TRBV2 to TRBJ2-7; D ambiguous. The CDR3 contains 14 residues. Germline V gives CDR1 SNHLY, CDR2 FYNNEI. V was cut by 8 bases and J by 1 base, with 15 bases left in between. Written as DNA, the CDR3 is TGTGCCAGCGCACGACTCACTCAATCCTACGAGCAGTACTTC. Translated, it gives CASARLTQSYEQYF.

The V call is TRBV28, the J call TRBJ1-5; no definite D call. Germline lookup yields CDR1 MDHEN and CDR2 SYDVKM. With 6 bases removed from V and 0 bases from J, the gap between germline ends came to 12 bases. This CDR3 has 15 residues. CDR3 residues: CASSSDTYSNQPQHF. For the CDR3, the DNA is TGTGCCAGCAGCTCAGACACCTATAGCAATCAGCCCCAGCATTTT. Together with reference TRBV28 and TRBJ1-5, the CDR3 gives the full variable domain: DVKVTQSSRYLVKRTGEKVFLECVQDMDHENMFWYRQDPGLGLRLIYFSYDVKMKEKGDIPEGYSVSREKKERFSLILESASTNQTSMYLCASSSDTYSNQPQHFGDGTRLSIL.

This chain connects TRBV23-1 to TRBJ2-7, with unresolved D. TRBV23-1 is marked as an open reading frame, function uncertain. Trimming shortened V by 2 bases and J by 8 bases, and 10 bases separated the two germline ends. The CDR3 has 12 residues. CDR3 bases: TGCGCCAGCAGTCAAATCCCCAAGAAGCAGTACTTC. This gives the protein CASSQIPKKQYF.

The count of this clone is one. The chain carries TRBV5-1 and TRBJ1-5, with 7 bases that match TRBD1. Germline V gives CDR1 SGHRS, CDR2 YFSETQ. J gave up 8 bases and V 4 bases, and 9 bases lay outside the gene matches. The CDR3 consists of 14 residues. The CDR3 here is CASSQGQSGEPQHF. The DNA for the CDR3 is TGCGCCAGCAGCCAGGGACAGTCAGGTGAGCCCCAGCATTTT. Full variable domain (remainder filled in from reference TRBV5-1 and TRBJ1-5): KAGVTQTPRYLIKTRGQQVTLSCSPISGHRSVSWYQQTPGQGLQFLFEYFSETQRNKGNFPGRFSGRQFSNSRSEMNVSTLELGDSALYLCASSQGQSGEPQHFGDGTRLSIL.

J is TRBJ2-7 and V is TRBV7-2; 11 bases agree with TRBD2. The CDR3 is 17 residues long. Germline values: CDR1 SGHTA, CDR2 FQGNSA. The junction had 8 bases not matched to a gene; V was cut back by 1 base and J by 3 bases. CDR3 sequence: CASSLVAGGPPYYEQYF. The CDR3 nucleotides read TGTGCCAGCAGCTTAGTAGCGGGAGGGCCGCCGTACTACGAGCAGTACTTC.

CDR3 sequence: CATSRGFGDGEAFF. The CDR3 DNA reads TGTGCCACCAGCAGAGGATTCGGAGACGGTGAAGCTTTCTTT. This chain connects TRBV15 to TRBJ1-1; no firm D call. The CDR3 extends over 14 amino acids. Between the trimmed V and J ends, which lost 1 base and 7 bases, there was a span of 13 bases. Germline CDR1 LNHNV, CDR2 YYDKDF (reference sequence).

The rearrangement joins TRBV9 to TRBJ2-1; 14 bases match TRBD2. With 4 bases clipped from V and 5 bases from J, the junction kept 5 bases outside the gene matches. Germline CDR1 is SGDLS and CDR2 is YYNGEE. This CDR3 contains 16 residues. This CDR3 is CASSHGLAGGNNEQFF. CDR3 nucleotides: TGTGCCAGCAGCCACGGACTAGCGGGAGGAAACAATGAGCAGTTCTTC. The full variable domain, its missing parts supplied by reference TRBV9 and TRBJ2-1, is DSGVTQTPKHLITATGQRVTLRCSPRSGDLSVYWYQQSLDQGLQFLIQYYNGEERAKGNILERFSAQQFPDLHSELNLSSLELGDSALYFCASSHGLAGGNNEQFFGPGTRLTVL.

The rearrangement joins TRBV4-3 to TRBJ2-7, with D unclear. Germline CDR1 is LGHNA and CDR2 is YSLEER. The CDR3 runs 14 residues. V was shortened by 3 bases and J by 1 base, with 10 bases between the two germline ends. CDR3 sequence reads: CASSQGVRSYEQYF. The DNA of the CDR3 is TGCGCCAGCAGCCAGGGCGTTAGGTCCTACGAGCAGTACTTC.

About this clone itself: Other DNA sequences in this specimen translate into the identical CDR3. The chain combines TRBV5-1 with TRBJ2-1; TRBD1 matches 9 bases. V was clipped by 4 bases and J by 2 bases; unmatched bases: 4. The CDR3 loop spans 15 amino acids. The germline gives CDR1 SGHRS, CDR2 YFSETQ. For the CDR3, the DNA is TGCGCCAGCAGCCCAAGACAGGGGGCCTACAATGAGCAGTTCTTC. Translated, it gives CASSPRQGAYNEQFF.

The J gene is TRBJ2-7, the V gene TRBV27; D not certain. Per germline, CDR1 MNHEY and CDR2 SMNVEV (reference sequence). The CDR3 runs to 14 residues. Deletions cut 5 bases from V and 4 bases from J, with 15 bases between. The DNA of the CDR3 is TGTGCCAGCAGTCCACACCCTTTGGGGTACGAGCAGTACTTC. Translation gives CASSPHPLGYEQYF.

The chain has TRBV29-1 and TRBJ2-1; 8 nucleotides line up with TRBD1. The germline CDR1 and CDR2 sequences are SQVTM and ANQGSEA. The V gene end was trimmed by 7 bases and the J gene end by 2 bases; junction bases not matched to a gene: 10. The CDR3 is 15 residues long. The CDR3 sequence: CSGTDRGGPYNEQFF. The CDR3 DNA follows: TGCAGCGGGACCGACAGGGGAGGCCCCTACAATGAGCAGTTCTTC.

The V and J genes are TRBV14 and TRBJ2-5; unclear D gene. V was pared by 4 bases and J by 5 bases, with 11 bases between. The length of the CDR3 is 13 residues. Looked up from germline, CDR1 is SGHDN and CDR2 is FVKESK. The CDR3 DNA follows: TGTGCCAGCAGCCCGTGGAGTGGGGAGACCCAGTACTTC. The encoded protein is CASSPWSGETQYF.

The V call is TRBV29-1, the J call TRBJ2-1, with D possibly TRBD2 on 5 matching bases. V lost 5 bases to trimming and J lost 8 bases, with 16 bases between them. Germline CDR1 and CDR2: SQVTM and ANQGSEA. This CDR3 spans 13 amino acids. The CDR3 loop reads CSVPGIMDYEQFF. CDR3 nucleotides: TGCAGCGTTCCGGGGATAATGGATTATGAGCAGTTCTTC.

This rearrangement joins TRBV4-1 to TRBJ2-3, with 13 nucleotides matching TRBD2. The CDR3 loop spans 17 amino acids. J was trimmed by 4 bases and V by 2 bases; bases with no gene match: 6. Germline assignment: CDR1 MGHRA and CDR2 YSYEKL. The CDR3 loop reads CASSQKTSGRFADTQYF. CDR3 bases: TGCGCCAGCAGCCAAAAGACTAGCGGGAGGTTCGCAGATACGCAGTATTTT.

The chain joins TRBV9 to TRBJ2-7; D might be TRBD2 (6 bases). V was pared by 10 bases and J by 2 bases, with 25 bases between. CDR3 length: 16 residues. Germline V CDR1 and CDR2: SGDLS, YYNGEE. The DNA for the CDR3 is TGTGCCGAAAACCATCGGGAGACCGCACCGACCTACGAGCAGTACTTC. It specifies CAENHRETAPTYEQYF.

This clone has a single count. The rearrangement links TRBV10-3 to TRBJ1-1; 11 bases fit TRBD1. Germline CDR1 reads ENHRY; CDR2 reads SYGVKD. The CDR3 covers 13 residues. Trimming cost V 10 bases and J 5 bases; bases outside gene matches: 6. The CDR3 sequence: CATEDRGHTEAFF. CDR3 in DNA: TGTGCCACCGAGGACAGGGGGCATACTGAAGCTTTCTTT.

The chain couples TRBV5-4 to TRBJ2-6; the match to TRBD2 covers 13 bases. The CDR3 covers 19 residues. Germline CDR1 is SGHNT and CDR2 is YYREEE (reference sequence). The junction had 11 bases not matched to a gene; V was cut back by 6 bases and J by 2 bases. The CDR3 loop reads CASTPRGGLAGAGANVLTF. The DNA for the CDR3 is TGTGCCAGCACCCCGAGGGGCGGACTAGCGGGAGCTGGGGCCAACGTCCTGACTTTC.

The rearrangement joins TRBV19 to TRBJ2-7, with D possibly being TRBD1 or TRBD2 (5 bases each). Germline V lookup: CDR1 LNHDA, CDR2 SQIVND (reference sequence). The CDR3 consists of 15 residues. With 5 bases removed from V and 4 bases from J, the gap between germline ends came to 18 bases. This CDR3 is CASSEVASRTYEQYF. The CDR3 DNA reads as TGTGCCAGTAGTGAAGTAGCGTCCCGGACATACGAGCAGTACTTC.

The chain links TRBV11-2 to TRBJ2-3, with 16 bases fitting TRBD2. CDR3 length: 18 residues. V lost 6 bases, J lost 3 bases, and 9 bases stayed unmatched. The germline gives CDR1 SGHAT, CDR2 FQNNGV. CDR3 in amino acids: CASSLGTSGRAETDTQYF. The CDR3 nucleotides are TGTGCCAGCAGTCTCGGGACTAGCGGGAGGGCCGAAACAGATACGCAGTATTTT.

V gene TRBV30 combines with J gene TRBJ2-3, with D hard to call. The CDR3 sequence is 12 residues long. Between the trimmed V and J ends, which lost 0 bases and 7 bases, there was a span of 8 bases. Germline loops: CDR1 GTSNPN, CDR2 SVGIG (reference sequence). For the CDR3, the DNA is TGTGCCTGGAGTGTTCAGGTGAATACGCAGTATTTT. It encodes CAWSVQVNTQYF. The variable domain in full, with the rest retrieved from reference TRBV30 and TRBJ2-3, is SQTIHQWPATLVQPVGSPLSLECTVEGTSNPNLYWYRQAAGRGLQLLFYSVGIGQISSEVPQNLSASRPQDRQFILSSKKLLLSDSGFYLCAWSVQVNTQYFGPGTRLTVL.

The gene calls are TRBV27 and TRBJ2-5; D is possibly TRBD2 (5 bases). The CDR3 is 14 amino acids. Trimming removed 3 bases from V and 1 base from J, with 9 bases in between. Germline CDR1 is MNHEY and CDR2 is SMNVEV (reference sequence). CDR3 DNA: TGTGCCAGCAGTTTCCGGGGATTCCAAGAGACCCAGTACTTC. Its protein is CASSFRGFQETQYF.

The chain links TRBV11-2 to TRBJ2-1; D is undetermined. The CDR3 consists of 14 residues. V was pared by 0 bases and J by 8 bases, with 11 bases between. In germline, CDR1 is SGHAT, CDR2 FQNNGV. CDR3 in amino acids: CASSLEVGWHEQFF. DNA of the CDR3: TGTGCCAGCAGCTTAGAAGTGGGCTGGCATGAGCAGTTCTTC.

The chain carries TRBV4-1 and TRBJ2-7, with 12 bases aligning to TRBD2. Germline V gene sequence: CDR1 MGHRA, CDR2 YSYEKL. V dropped 4 bases and J dropped 2; count of bases not matched to a gene: 6. The CDR3 covers 16 residues. The DNA for the CDR3 is TGCGCCAGCAGCCCTGGGCCTAGCGGGAGGGCCTACGAGCAGTACTTC. Translating gives CASSPGPSGRAYEQYF.

The V call is TRBV5-1, the J call TRBJ2-1, with 9 bases lining up with TRBD1. CDR3 size: 16 residues. J was trimmed by 1 base and V by 7 bases; bases with no gene match: 9. Per germline, CDR1 SGHRS and CDR2 YFSETQ. The DNA of the CDR3 is TGCGCCAGCGGACAGGGGCTACTGATGTCCTACAATGAGCAGTTCTTC. Its translation: CASGQGLLMSYNEQFF.

The chain recombines TRBV6-5 with TRBJ2-2, with TRBD1 matching over 8 bases. V lost 6 bases to trimming and J lost 8 bases; unmatched junction nucleotides: 8. The CDR3 spans 14 residues. Germline-derived CDR1 and CDR2 are MNHEY and SVGAGI. The CDR3 nucleotides are TGTGCCAGCAGCACGGACAGGGTAGGAGGGGAGCTGTTTTTT. Residues: CASSTDRVGGELFF.

The chain employs TRBV27 and TRBJ2-5; tentatively, D is TRBD1 (6 bases). The germline V gene has CDR1 MNHEY and CDR2 SMNVEV (reference sequence). CDR3 length: 15 residues. V was pared by 7 bases and J by 3 bases, with 18 bases between. The CDR3 DNA sequence: TGTGCCAGCAAGAAGCAGGGGAAGCGCGAAGAGACCCAGTACTTC. This sequence encodes CASKKQGKREETQYF.

V gene TRBV28 combines with J gene TRBJ2-7, with D possibly matching TRBD2 (6 bases). CDR3 size: 15 residues. Germline assignment: CDR1 MDHEN and CDR2 SYDVKM. The germline V and J ends were trimmed by 6 bases and 0 bases, with 15 bases remaining between them. CDR3 coding DNA: TGTGCCAGCAGGGGAGGAGGGGTGGGCTCCTACGAGCAGTACTTC. Its protein product is CASRGGGVGSYEQYF.

The CDR3 coding sequence is TGTGCCAGCAAGTTTGGGGGAGGGGAGCAGTACTTC. Its translation is CASKFGGGEQYF. The V and J genes are TRBV27 and TRBJ2-7, with 7 bases aligning to TRBD2. V was pared by 7 bases and J by 7 bases, with 7 bases of the junction left unmatched. The CDR3 has 12 amino acids. Germline V gives CDR1 MNHEY, CDR2 SMNVEV (reference sequence).